This TCR beta chain was captured by sequencing in a study of blood T cell repertoires in COVID-19. This CDR3 comprises 16 residues. Per the germline V gene, CDR1 is SEHNR and CDR2 is FQNEAQ (reference sequence). V was trimmed by 1 base and J by 0 bases, leaving 10 bases between them. Libraries were prepared by immunoSEQ multiplex PCR; TCRdb keeps only in-frame clonotypes and omits some of them. The sample has 80,000 to 90,000 clones; under 85% are singletons. In its sample, this clone was seen once. The chain has TRBV7-9 and TRBJ2-1, with D possibly matching TRBD2 (5 bases). Sequenced input: peripheral blood. The receptor was isolated from a woman aged 80 or older with COVID-19, enrolled during active disease. CDR3 DNA sequence: TGTGCCAGCAGCTTAGGTGGTCGGGGCTCCTACAATGAGCAGTTCTTC. Amino acids: CASSLGGRGSYNEQFF.